The clone carrying this TCR beta chain was picked up a small number of times. For the second PCR, which ran for 7 to 11 cycles, a sample-barcoded 5' primer and a J-beta primer mix were used. Via MiXCR, TCRdb re-called the 5' RACE reads, giving one row per CDR3 protein. Here the sample spans about a million distinct CDR3 sequences, roughly two fifths being singletons. Trimming cost V 2 bases and J 0 bases; bases outside gene matches: 2. CDR1 and CDR2 (germline): MGHRA, YSYEKL. This CDR3 comprises 15 residues. This sample stems from a study of blood T cells in healthy people across ages. This TCR was sampled from a man aged 18 to 35 in good health. The sequenced material came from blood. The genes are TRBV4-1 and TRBJ1-1, with TRBD1 matching over 8 bases. The CDR3 DNA is TGCGCCAGCAGCCAACGGGACAGGATGAACACTGAAGCTTTCTTT. Translation gives CASSQRDRMNTEAFF.